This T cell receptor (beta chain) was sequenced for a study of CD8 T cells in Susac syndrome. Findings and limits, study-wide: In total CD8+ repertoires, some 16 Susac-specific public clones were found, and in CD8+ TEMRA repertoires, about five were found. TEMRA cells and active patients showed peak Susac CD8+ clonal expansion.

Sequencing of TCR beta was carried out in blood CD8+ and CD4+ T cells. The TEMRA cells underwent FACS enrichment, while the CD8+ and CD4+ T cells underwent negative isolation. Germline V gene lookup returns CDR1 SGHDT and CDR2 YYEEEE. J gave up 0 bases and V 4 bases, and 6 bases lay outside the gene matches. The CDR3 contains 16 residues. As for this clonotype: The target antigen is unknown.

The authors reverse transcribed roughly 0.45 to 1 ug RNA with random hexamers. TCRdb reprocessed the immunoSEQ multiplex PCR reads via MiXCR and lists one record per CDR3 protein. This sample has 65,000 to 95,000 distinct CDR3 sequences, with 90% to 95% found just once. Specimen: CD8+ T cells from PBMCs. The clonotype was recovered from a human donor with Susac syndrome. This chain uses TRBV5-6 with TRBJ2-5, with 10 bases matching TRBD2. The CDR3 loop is CASSVPAGGDQETQYF. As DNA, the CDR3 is TGTGCCAGCAGCGTCCCAGCGGGGGGGGACCAAGAGACCCAGTACTTC.